These 31 T cell receptor beta chains share one sample of origin, sequenced in a study of type 1 and type 2 diabetes patients. Amplification started from genomic DNA. Multiplex PCR with 30 forward and 13 reverse primers amplified the TCR beta CDR3. TCRdb recomputed calls from the multiplex PCR reads with MiXCR, one row per CDR3 protein. Of 250,000 to 300,000 distinct CDR3 sequences in the sample, more than 40% were seen once. Material: peripheral blood mononuclear cells (PBMCs). The receptors shown here come from a man between 18 and 29 years old with type 2 diabetes.

About this clonotype: An end of the junction differs from the germline gene, which may be a read error. The chain couples TRBV10-3 to TRBJ2-3; TRBD2 is a possible D gene (5 bases). This CDR3 comprises 13 residues. Germline loops: CDR1 ENHRY, CDR2 SYGVKD. The CDR3 bases are TGTACCATCAGCCGGGATGTTACAGATACGCAGTATTTT. Encoded protein: CTISRDVTDTQYF.

In this sample, this clonotype turned up a few times. The gene calls are TRBV19 and TRBJ2-7; D unclear. CDR1 LNHDA and CDR2 SQIVND come from the germline V gene (reference sequence). The CDR3 contains 13 residues. The V end was cut by 1 base, the J end by 3 bases, with 7 bases between. The CDR3 protein is CASSIGRNYEQYF. The CDR3, as DNA: TGTGCCAGTAGTATAGGTAGGAACTACGAGCAGTACTTC.

This chain connects TRBV7-3 to TRBJ1-6, with D possibly being TRBD1 (6 bases). The CDR3 extends over 15 amino acids. With 6 bases removed from V and 7 bases from J, the gap between germline ends came to 16 bases. Germline CDR1 is SGHTA and CDR2 is FQGTGA. The CDR3 sequence is CASRLWGAGNSPLHF. As DNA, the CDR3 is TGTGCCAGCAGGCTGTGGGGGGCGGGGAATTCACCCCTCCACTTT.

CDR3 DNA: TGTGCCAGCTCACCGGGGAATCTACGCACAGATACGCAGTATTTT. Its translation is CASSPGNLRTDTQYF. The chain is built from TRBV18 and TRBJ2-3; D gene unclear. Trimming took off 3 bases at V and 1 base at J, with 11 bases between the two ends. The CDR3 totals 15 residues. Germline CDR1 is KGHSH and CDR2 is LQKENI.

The gene calls are TRBV5-1 and TRBJ2-7; D perhaps matches TRBD1 (7 bases). In germline, CDR1 is SGHRS, CDR2 YFSETQ. The CDR3 has 16 residues. The germline V and J ends were trimmed by 0 bases and 5 bases, with 18 bases remaining between them. The CDR3 sequence is CASSLGPAGGLHEQYF. CDR3 bases: TGCGCCAGCAGCTTGGGCCCCGCAGGGGGGCTCCACGAGCAGTACTTC.

The chain has TRBV29-1 and TRBJ2-5; 8 positions match TRBD2. Trimming took 4 bases from V and 5 from J; bases not matched to a gene: 9. Germline-derived CDR1 and CDR2 are SQVTM and ANQGSEA. This CDR3 comprises 14 residues. The CDR3 sequence is CSVVGRAGGETQYF. As DNA, the CDR3 is TGCAGCGTTGTCGGGAGGGCCGGCGGGGAGACCCAGTACTTC.

This clonotype was recorded many times. This rearrangement joins TRBV25-1 to TRBJ1-6; D is unclear. Trimming shortened V by 1 base and J by 9 bases, and 10 bases separated the two germline ends. Looked up from germline, CDR1 is MGHDK and CDR2 is SYGVNS. This CDR3 region has 14 residues. CDR3 coding DNA: TGTGCCAGCAGTGAATTAGGCGGGATTTCACCCCTCCACTTT. Translating it yields CASSELGGISPLHF.

The rearrangement uses TRBV19 and TRBJ1-5, with D possibly matching TRBD1 (6 bases). CDR3 size: 15 residues. The germline gives CDR1 LNHDA, CDR2 SQIVND (reference sequence). V was shortened by 11 bases and J by 3 bases, with 20 bases between the two germline ends. The chain's CDR3 is CAPQAGRGDNQPQHF. The DNA for the CDR3 is TGTGCCCCCCAGGCAGGCAGGGGCGACAATCAGCCCCAGCATTTT. Together with reference TRBV19 and TRBJ1-5, the CDR3 gives the full variable domain: DGGITQSPKYLFRKEGQNVTLSCEQNLNHDAMYWYRQDPGQGLRLIYYSQIVNDFQKGDIAEGYSVSREKKESFPLTVTSAQKNPTAFYLCAPQAGRGDNQPQHFGDGTRLSIL.

The rearrangement uses TRBV11-2 and TRBJ2-7, with 12 bases fitting TRBD1. The germline CDR1 and CDR2 sequences are SGHAT and FQNNGV. Germline trimming cut 2 bases from V and 5 bases from J; bases unmatched to any gene: 10. This CDR3 has 17 amino acids. The CDR3 nucleotides read TGTGCCAGCAGCTTATCGACCACGGGACAGGGGGCGGACGAGCAGTACTTC. Amino acid sequence: CASSLSTTGQGADEQYF.

V and J are TRBV20-1 and TRBJ1-6, with D unresolved. Trimming cost V 3 bases and J 3 bases, with 15 bases left between them. The germline V gene has CDR1 DFQATT and CDR2 SNEGSKA (reference sequence). This CDR3 contains 16 residues. CDR3 in amino acids: CSASPLTFRYNSPLHF. The CDR3 nucleotides read TGCAGTGCTAGCCCTCTCACGTTCCGCTATAATTCACCCCTCCACTTT.

V gene TRBV7-6 combines with J gene TRBJ2-3; D may be TRBD2 (5 bases). The germline CDR1 and CDR2 sequences are SGHVS and FNYEAQ. This CDR3 is 14 amino acids long. The V gene lost 8 bases and the J gene lost 1 base, with 13 bases spanning the gap. DNA for the CDR3: TGTGCCAGCGCAGGCCCCGGGGGCACAGATACGCAGTATTTT. Translating gives CASAGPGGTDTQYF.

The chain recombines TRBV20-1 with TRBJ2-4; 7 bases match TRBD1. J lost 2 bases, V lost 5 bases, and 9 bases had no gene match. The CDR3 consists of 15 residues. CDR1 and CDR2 from the germline V gene are DFQATT and SNEGSKA (reference sequence). CDR3 amino acids: CSAPYPGGTKNIQYF. Here the CDR3 DNA reads TGCAGTGCTCCTTATCCAGGGGGAACCAAAAACATTCAGTACTTC.

Only a few counts were recorded for this clonotype. The rearrangement joins TRBV2 to TRBJ2-7; 8 bases match TRBD1. The CDR3 runs 14 residues. Germline values: CDR1 SNHLY, CDR2 FYNNEI. The V and J ends lost 2 bases and 6 bases, in that order; junction bases with no gene match: 6. CDR3 nucleotide sequence: TGTGCCAGCAGTGAAAGGCAGGGGGCCGGCGAGCAGTACTTC. It codes for CASSERQGAGEQYF.

This clonotype was seen only a few times. The chain combines TRBV12-3 or TRBV12-4 with TRBJ1-5; 7 nucleotides line up with TRBD1. The junction had 17 bases not matched to a gene; V was cut back by 6 bases and J by 6 bases. The CDR3 sequence is 17 residues long. CDR3: CASSLRPGTVPFQPQHF. The CDR3 nucleotides are TGTGCCAGCAGCCTAAGGCCCGGGACAGTCCCTTTTCAGCCCCAGCATTTT.

This clonotype was counted a single time. This chain joins TRBV28 and TRBJ1-2; 8 bases line up with TRBD1. The CDR3 contains 15 residues. V lost 2 bases and J lost 2; bases outside the gene matches: 4. Germline V gene sequence: CDR1 MDHEN, CDR2 SYDVKM. CDR3 protein: CASSLVDRVNYGYTF. Written as DNA, the CDR3 is TGTGCCAGCAGTTTAGTGGACAGGGTGAACTATGGCTACACCTTC.

This clonotype occurred a few times. The chain links TRBV27 to TRBJ2-7; TRBD2 matches at 7 bases. The V gene's germline CDR1 is MNHEY and CDR2 SMNVEV (reference sequence). The CDR3 covers 16 residues. The V segment lost 4 bases and the J segment 0 bases; nucleotides outside the gene matches: 9. The CDR3 DNA reads as TGTGCCAGCAGTTCGGGACTACAGGCAGACTCCTACGAGCAGTACTTC. This sequence encodes CASSSGLQADSYEQYF.

V is TRBV20-1 and J is TRBJ2-2; either TRBD1 or TRBD2 may supply D (5 bases each). CDR1 DFQATT and CDR2 SNEGSKA come from the germline V gene (reference sequence). The CDR3 runs to 16 residues. V lost 0 bases and J lost 0, with 11 bases in between. CDR3 protein: CSARDRDVANTGELFF. The CDR3 nucleotides are TGCAGTGCTAGAGATCGGGACGTCGCGAACACCGGGGAGCTGTTTTTT.

In the case of this clonotype: One junction end disagrees with the germline gene, perhaps due to a read error. The chain combines TRBV30 with TRBJ2-5; 8 nucleotides align to TRBD1. CDR3 size: 13 residues. Germline values: CDR1 GTSNPN, CDR2 SVGIG (reference sequence). The CDR3 spells CASSGQGRETLYF. The CDR3 bases are TGTGCCAGTAGTGGACAGGGTAGGGAGACCCTGTACTTC.

The rearrangement links TRBV7-8 to TRBJ2-7; a weak D match, TRBD1 (6 bases). This CDR3 is built from 15 residues. The ends were cut back, 9 bases at V and 3 bases at J, with 21 bases in the middle. Per germline, CDR1 SGHVS and CDR2 FQNEAQ. Here the CDR3 reads CASSIIKGENYEQYF. CDR3 DNA sequence: TGTGCCAGTAGTATCATCAAGGGGGAGAACTACGAGCAGTACTTC.

There are many counts of this clonotype. The chain links TRBV15 to TRBJ2-7; no clear D. Trimming pared 0 bases from V and 0 bases from J, leaving 9 bases between. There are 15 residues in the CDR3. CDR1 and CDR2 from the germline V gene are LNHNV and YYDKDF (reference sequence). CDR3 loop: CATSRERTYSYEQYF. The CDR3 DNA follows: TGTGCCACCAGCAGAGAGAGGACGTACTCCTACGAGCAGTACTTC.

The chain recombines TRBV7-8 with TRBJ2-2; D is perhaps TRBD2 (5 bases). Trimming cost V 2 bases and J 7 bases, with 14 bases left between them. From germline, CDR1 is SGHVS and CDR2 FQNEAQ. The CDR3 sequence is 15 residues long. Here the CDR3 reads CASSLQTWRSGELFF. The CDR3, as DNA: TGTGCCAGCAGCTTACAGACCTGGAGGAGCGGGGAGCTGTTTTTT. Based on the CDR3 plus reference TRBV7-8 and TRBJ2-2, the full variable domain is GAGVSQSPRYKVAKRGQDVALRCDPISGHVSLFWYQQALGQGPEFLTYFQNEAQLDKSGLPSDRFFAERPEGSVSTLKIQRTQQEDSAVYLCASSLQTWRSGELFFGEGSRLTVL.

The chain carries TRBV7-3 and TRBJ1-1; TRBD1 matches 10 bases. Trimming took 4 bases from V and 3 from J; bases not matched to a gene: 11. CDR3 length equals 17 residues. Germline-derived CDR1 and CDR2 are SGHTA and FQGTGA. The CDR3 spells CASSWGTGVSRDTEAFF. CDR3 nucleotide sequence: TGTGCCAGCAGCTGGGGGACAGGGGTTTCGAGGGACACTGAAGCTTTCTTT. Looking up the rest from reference TRBV7-3 and TRBJ1-1 gives the full variable domain: GAGVSQTPSNKVTEKGKYVELRCDPISGHTALYWYRQSLGQGPEFLIYFQGTGAADDSGLPNDRFFAVRPEGSVSTLKIQRTERGDSAVYLCASSWGTGVSRDTEAFFGQGTRLTVV.

The gene calls are TRBV9 and TRBJ2-5; no clear D. Germline CDR1 reads SGDLS; CDR2 reads YYNGEE. The CDR3 covers 13 residues. V was clipped by 9 bases and J by 4 bases, with 16 bases between them. CDR3 DNA: TGTGCCACCAAAAAAGGGTCGGGAGAGACCCAGTACTTC. Protein product: CATKKGSGETQYF. Based on the CDR3 plus reference TRBV9 and TRBJ2-5, the full variable domain is DSGVTQTPKHLITATGQRVTLRCSPRSGDLSVYWYQQSLDQGLQFLIQYYNGEERAKGNILERFSAQQFPDLHSELNLSSLELGDSALYFCATKKGSGETQYFGPGTRLLVL.

This clonotype was found a few times. The chain employs TRBV28 and TRBJ2-7, with 7 bases that match TRBD1. There are 14 residues in the CDR3. Unmatched junction bases numbered 5, after V lost 4 bases and J lost 2 bases. CDR1 and CDR2 (germline): MDHEN, SYDVKM. The CDR3 sequence is CASSSTGTAYEQYF. In nucleotides, the CDR3 is TGTGCCAGCAGTTCTACCGGGACAGCCTACGAGCAGTACTTC.

This clonotype was counted only a few times. This sequence joins TRBV11-2 and TRBJ2-7; a possible D gene is TRBD2 (5 bases). Germline assignment: CDR1 SGHAT and CDR2 FQNNGV. There are 14 residues in the CDR3. The ends were cut back, 1 base at V and 11 bases at J, with 18 bases in the middle. For the CDR3, the DNA is TGTGCCAGCAGCTTAGGTGGAGGCGGAGACGGGGAGTACTTC. It translates to CASSLGGGGDGEYF. Full variable domain (missing parts from reference TRBV11-2 and TRBJ2-7): EAGVAQSPRYKIIEKRQSVAFWCNPISGHATLYWYQQILGQGPKLLIQFQNNGVVDDSQLPKDRFSAERLKGVDSTLKIQPAKLEDSAVYLCASSLGGGGDGEYFGPGTRLTVT.

This clonotype was detected many times. The chain recombines TRBV15 with TRBJ1-2; 8 bases are a match to TRBD1. CDR1 LNHNV and CDR2 YYDKDF come from the germline V gene (reference sequence). The CDR3 has 15 residues. After removal of 4 bases from V and 4 bases from J, the junction contained 8 bases not matched to a gene. DNA for the CDR3: TGTGCCACCAGCACCAGGACAGGGACACTCTATGGCTACACCTTC. Encoded protein: CATSTRTGTLYGYTF.

As DNA, the CDR3 is TGTGCCAGCCAACAGGGGAGCGAAGCTTTCTTT. Its protein product is CASQQGSEAFF. The rearrangement uses TRBV19 and TRBJ1-1; 7 bases line up with TRBD1. The V gene's germline CDR1 is LNHDA and CDR2 SQIVND (reference sequence). The V gene end was trimmed by 9 bases and the J gene end by 8 bases; junction bases not matched to a gene: 6. The CDR3 length is 11 residues.

Regarding this clonotype: The DNA is omitted, as the CDR3 cannot be located on it reliably, and the CDR3 follows TCRdb's listing. V gene TRBV20-1 combines with J gene TRBJ1-2. Germline CDR1 DFQATT, CDR2 SNEGSKA (reference sequence). Termini included, the CDR3 measures 13 amino acids. CDR3 in amino acids: CSVLVTAYYGCTF.

The chain is built from TRBV7-9 and TRBJ2-5; perhaps TRBD1 as D (6 bases). V was cut by 5 bases and J by 6 bases, with 13 bases left in between. Germline values: CDR1 SEHNR, CDR2 FQNEAQ (reference sequence). The CDR3 has 13 residues. CDR3 in DNA: TGTGCCAGCAGCGCTACAGGGCGACAGACCCAGTACTTC. It codes for CASSATGRQTQYF.

The gene calls are TRBV6-5 and TRBJ1-2; 8 bases fit TRBD1. J lost 4 bases, V lost 8 bases, and 9 bases had no gene match. The CDR3 runs to 14 residues. Germline V lookup: CDR1 MNHEY, CDR2 SVGAGI. The CDR3 reads CASGRTGLGYGYTF. CDR3 DNA: TGTGCCAGCGGACGGACAGGGCTCGGCTATGGCTACACCTTC.

Comment on this clonotype: One junction end disagrees with the germline gene, perhaps due to a read error. The rearrangement joins TRBV7-3 to TRBJ2-1, with a weak D call TRBD2 (6 bases). The V gene's germline CDR1 is SGHTA and CDR2 FQGTGA. The CDR3 consists of 15 residues. The CDR3 DNA is TGCGCCAGCAGCCAAGGGGCGGGGTTTTCCAATGAGCAGTTCTTC. Amino acid sequence: CASSQGAGFSNEQFF.